Listed below are T cell receptor beta chains from one sample, sequenced in a study of identical twins. TCRdb passed the 5' RACE reads through MiXCR, listing each CDR3 protein once. The table lists around 340,000 distinct CDR3 sequences, more than 9% of them singletons, with approximately 7.9% in the top ten. The data were also submitted as part of a second study, on yellow fever vaccine responses in identical twins.

Sample: CD8+ T cells sorted from blood. The origin of the receptors is a woman between 18 and 29 years old in good health. Each CDR3 is given without its conserved first and last residue.

V gene,CDR3 length,CDR3 protein
TRBV4-2,13,ASSQDARGIPEAF
TRBV5-6,13,ASSLWGGLTDTQY
TRBV27,12,ASSPGTAPNEQF
TRBV12-3/TRBV12-4,11,ASSPSINYGYT
TRBV12-3/TRBV12-4,12,ASRHRVVHNEQF
TRBV9,12,ASSPSLRNTEAF
TRBV2,13,ASSDYAGSRNTIY
TRBV6-5,13,ASSSRRQGAEGYT
TRBV6-1,13,ASSEGQGSTDTQY
TRBV20-1,16,SARGGAGYSMGANVLT
TRBV20-1,14,SASPPSGRAADTQY
TRBV5-6,13,ASSSGGYAKNIQY
TRBV29-1,11,SVGALEGYEQY
TRBV9,13,ASSVGSGQYNEQF
TRBV4-1,13,ASSQKRGNTGELF
TRBV11-1,16,ASSFQSGKGISRETQY
TRBV4-1,13,ASSQVARLAYEQY
TRBV11-2,11,ASSLSTGIGQY
TRBV6-5,12,ASSYQGANNEQF
TRBV2,10,ASSLTNNEQF
TRBV29-1,11,SVGISSYNEQF
TRBV20-1,9,SAGTSYEQY
TRBV2,10,ASLGGVVEQF